The rows below give T cell receptor beta chains drawn from one sample of a study of response to subunit inactivated influenza vaccine. TCRdb re-called the RT-PCR reads through MiXCR, storing one row per CDR3 protein. The sample lists hundreds of thousands of distinct CDR3 sequences, approximately 21% occurring once. The specimen was PBMCs from blood, collected less than 22 months after vaccination. These receptors were obtained from a man between 50 and 75 years old who received an inactivated influenza vaccine. Each CDR3 is given with its conserved first and last residue. Fields, in order: J gene, D gene, V gene, clone size, CDR3 DNA, CDR3 protein. A D gene is named only where the DNA matches it firmly. Clone size is not always given. Where it is, it says once, few, many or a class for expanded clones.

TRBJ2-1 | . | TRBV7-2 | . | TGTGCCAGCAGCTTTCTCCCGGAGCTGAGGAATGAGCAGTTCTTC | CASSFLPELRNEQFF
TRBJ2-1 | TRBD2 | TRBV6-2/TRBV6-3 | few | TGTGCCAGCAGTTACCGACACCACCTAGCGGGGGGACTCAATGAGCAGTTCTTC | CASSYRHHLAGGLNEQFF
TRBJ2-7 | . | TRBV2 | . | TGTGCCAGCAGTTCAAGACTTGAAAAGCGGTACTTC | CASSSRLEKRYF
TRBJ2-7 | . | TRBV6-1 | once | TGTGCCAGCAGTGAAGCGGGGCGGGCTACCGCGTACTTC | CASSEAGRATAYF
TRBJ1-1 | . | TRBV5-1 | many | TGCGCCAGCAGCTTGGCCACAGCTAGAAACACTGAAGCTTTCTTT | CASSLATARNTEAFF
TRBJ1-5 | . | TRBV12-3/TRBV12-4 | . | TGTGCCAGCAGTTTCAGGGCAGGGCAGCCCCAGCATTTT | CASSFRAGQPQHF
TRBJ1-1 | . | TRBV20-1 | many | TGCAGTGCGCACAGGGCGGGGAACACTGAAGCTTTCTTT | CSAHRAGNTEAFF
TRBJ1-1 | . | TRBV6-5 | many | TGTGCCAGCAGTCAGGACAGAGCTAAAGCTTTCTTT | CASSQDRAKAFF
TRBJ2-5 | . | TRBV7-9 | few | TGTGCCAGCAAGCCGGGGGAATTTGGAGAGACCCAGTACTTC | CASKPGEFGETQYF
TRBJ1-6 | . | TRBV4-2 | . | TGTGCCAGCAGCCAAGAGGGACGGAATAATTCACCCCTCCACTTT | CASSQEGRNNSPLHF
TRBJ2-4 | TRBD2 | TRBV9 | few | TGTGCCAGCAGCGTAGCGGGGGGGAAAAACATTCAGTACTTC | CASSVAGGKNIQYF
TRBJ1-1 | TRBD1 | TRBV7-9 | . | TGTGCCAGCAGCCCTAGACAGGGGGAGGGCCCTCAAGCTTTCTTT | CASSPRQGEGPQAFF
TRBJ2-2 | TRBD2 | TRBV7-6 | . | TGTGCCAGCAGCTTCCGTTCTAGCGGGACCGGGGAGCTGTTTTTT | CASSFRSSGTGELFF
TRBJ1-1 | . | TRBV5-1 | many | TGCGCCAGCAGCTTGGATCAGGCCGAAGCTTTCTTT | CASSLDQAEAFF
TRBJ1-5 | TRBD1 | TRBV10-3 | . | TGTGCCATCAGTGAGAGCAGGACAGGGACCAGCAATCAGCCCCAGCATTTT | CAISESRTGTSNQPQHF
TRBJ1-4 | . | TRBV4-3 | few | TGCGCCAGCAGCCAAGATAAAGGGGGAGAAAAACTGTTTTTT | CASSQDKGGEKLFF
TRBJ1-6 | TRBD1 | TRBV10-3 | . | TGTGCCATTAGCGGGGACAGGGGGGTTTCACCCCTCCACTTT | CAISGDRGVSPLHF
TRBJ2-1 | TRBD2 | TRBV27 | . | TGTGCCAGCAGCTCAGCGGGGGGCTCCTACAATGAGCAGTTCTTC | CASSSAGGSYNEQFF
TRBJ1-1 | TRBD1 | TRBV19 | few | TGTGCCAGTAGTATGGACAGGGGAATTGGGACTGAAGCTTTCTTT | CASSMDRGIGTEAFF
TRBJ2-2 | TRBD1 | TRBV9 | . | TGTGCCAGCAGCGTATCTCGGACAGGGGGCACCGGGGAGCTGTTTTTT | CASSVSRTGGTGELFF
TRBJ2-1 | TRBD2 | TRBV7-3 | once | TGTGCCTGCAGCGACAGGACTAGCGCCGTCGGTGAGCAGTTCTTC | CACSDRTSAVGEQFF
TRBJ2-5 | TRBD2 | TRBV5-5 | . | TGTGCCAGCAGCATAGGGAGGGGAGAGACCCAGTACTTC | CASSIGRGETQYF
TRBJ1-1 | TRBD1 | TRBV3-1 | once | TGTGCCAGCAGCCCCAGGGGGCTCGTCACTAAAGCTTTCTTT | CASSPRGLVTKAFF
TRBJ1-4 | . | TRBV20-1 | many | TGCAGTGCTGACGTTCCAGGGGCAACTAATGAAAAACTGTTTTTT | CSADVPGATNEKLFF
TRBJ1-6 | TRBD1 | TRBV3-1 | few | TGTGCCAGCAGCCAAGGACAGGGGGCGAATTCACCCCTCCACTTT | CASSQGQGANSPLHF
TRBJ1-2 | . | TRBV4-1 | . | TGCGCCAGCAGCCAAGTGGCAGGGCCGTCCTATGGCTACACCTTC | CASSQVAGPSYGYTF
TRBJ2-3 | . | TRBV24-1 | . | TGTGCCACCAGTGAGATAGGGGCAGATACGCAGTATTTT | CATSEIGADTQYF
TRBJ1-5 | . | TRBV20-1 | few | TGCAGTGCTAGAGGGACGCCTGGGGGGCCCCAGCATTTT | CSARGTPGGPQHF